This T cell receptor (beta chain) was identified in a study of T-cell memory formation after mild COVID-19. The V and J ends lost 1 base and 4 bases respectively, with 10 bases between them. Germline V gene data show CDR1 as LGHNA and CDR2 as YSLEER. This CDR3 has 15 amino acids. TCRdb re-called the 5' RACE reads through MiXCR, storing one row per CDR3 protein. The sample lists about 110,000 distinct CDR3 sequences; over 20% were seen once. The gene calls are TRBV4-3 and TRBJ2-2; maybe TRBD1 (6 bases). The receptor comes from a man younger than 35 who had mild COVID-19 (a few samples of this study predate the infection). Cell type and time point are not known. Sequenced sample: PBMCs or a T cell subset sorted from them (not recorded which). For the CDR3, the DNA is TGCGCCAGCAGCCAAGTGACAGGTCCCACCGGGGAGCTGTTTTTT. This encodes CASSQVTGPTGELFF.